A single sample is the source of the 24 T cell receptor beta chains below, sequenced in a study of response to subunit inactivated influenza vaccine. MiXCR, run by TCRdb on the RT-PCR reads, gives a single entry per CDR3 protein. Here the sample spans just over 300,000 distinct CDR3 sequences, 20% to 25% being singletons. The material was PBMCs from blood, obtained 21 months after vaccination. Receptors originate from a man aged 45 to 75 who received an inactivated influenza vaccine.

This clonotype appeared a few times. The chain recombines TRBV27 with TRBJ1-1; D is possibly TRBD1 (5 bases). CDR3 size: 13 residues. The V and J ends lost 8 bases and 4 bases respectively, with 14 bases between them. Germline V CDR1 and CDR2: MNHEY, SMNVEV (reference sequence). This CDR3 reads CASGWGEGTEAFF. The CDR3 DNA reads as TGTGCCAGCGGATGGGGGGAGGGCACTGAAGCTTTCTTT.

This clonotype was found a few times. The genes are TRBV19 and TRBJ2-1, with D possibly TRBD2 on 5 matching bases. The CDR3 consists of 12 residues. V lost 4 bases and J lost 9, with 10 bases in between. CDR1 and CDR2 (germline): LNHDA, SQIVND (reference sequence). The CDR3 DNA follows: TGTGCCAGTAGTAGCCGGGAAGTTGAGCAGTTCTTC. This translates into CASSSREVEQFF.

A few counts support this clonotype. This chain links TRBV27 with TRBJ2-3; D might be TRBD1 (6 bases). Germline V gene data show CDR1 as MNHEY and CDR2 as SMNVEV (reference sequence). The CDR3 totals 15 residues. V was cut by 4 bases and J by 2 bases, with 13 bases left in between. CDR3 protein: CASSSGTTYTDTQYF. Here the CDR3 DNA reads TGTGCCAGCAGTTCCGGGACAACCTACACAGATACGCAGTATTTT.

The genes are TRBV4-3 and TRBJ2-1; weak D call: TRBD2 (5 bases). V lost 0 bases and J 8 bases, leaving 5 bases between the germline ends. CDR1 and CDR2 (germline): LGHNA, YSLEER. The length of the CDR3 is 12 residues. The CDR3 DNA is TGCGCCAGCAGCCAAGAGGGAGATGAGCAGTTCTTC. This encodes CASSQEGDEQFF.

The gene calls are TRBV6-5 and TRBJ1-1, with D unresolved. V was clipped by 6 bases and J by 5 bases, with 13 bases between them. This CDR3 region has 13 residues. Per germline, CDR1 MNHEY and CDR2 SVGAGI. CDR3 nucleotides: TGTGCCAGCAGATCTTCTAAAGTAACTGAAGCTTTCTTT. It is translated as CASRSSKVTEAFF.

The CDR3 DNA reads as TGTGCCAGCAGCCAAGGTAGGGTAGGTTACGAGCAGTACTTC. Protein: CASSQGRVGYEQYF. V gene TRBV3-1 combines with J gene TRBJ2-7; D is ambiguous. Looked up from germline, CDR1 is LGHDT and CDR2 is YNNKEL (reference sequence). This CDR3 contains 14 residues. Trimming left V 1 base short and J 4 bases short, with 11 bases between.

This clonotype was detected only a few times. This rearrangement joins TRBV18 to TRBJ2-1; D gene ambiguous. This CDR3 contains 17 residues. The germline gives CDR1 KGHSH, CDR2 LQKENI. Trimming cost V 1 base and J 0 bases, with 13 bases left between them. The CDR3 spells CASSPLSGSSSYNEQFF. The CDR3 nucleotides read TGTGCCAGCTCACCACTTTCTGGGTCGAGCTCCTACAATGAGCAGTTCTTC.

This clonotype was seen more than once but under ten times. This chain uses TRBV3-1 with TRBJ2-5; D might be TRBD2 (6 bases). This CDR3 spans 15 amino acids. V dropped 4 bases and J dropped 2 bases, with 14 bases sitting between them. The V gene's germline CDR1 is LGHDT and CDR2 YNNKEL (reference sequence). The CDR3: CASSLPGALQETQYF. The CDR3 DNA is TGTGCCAGCAGCCTCCCGGGAGCCTTACAAGAGACCCAGTACTTC.

J is TRBJ1-1 and V is TRBV4-1; 9 nucleotides align to TRBD1. Trimming took 5 bases from V and 2 from J; bases not matched to a gene: 6. The V gene's germline CDR1 is MGHRA and CDR2 YSYEKL. The CDR3 runs 15 residues. As DNA, the CDR3 is TGCGCCAGCAGCTACCCGGGACAGGGAAACACTGAAGCTTTCTTT. It is translated as CASSYPGQGNTEAFF.

This clonotype was counted only a few times. The gene calls are TRBV12-3 or TRBV12-4 and TRBJ2-2, with D unresolved. V lost 4 bases and J 4 bases, leaving 13 bases between the germline ends. This CDR3 region has 15 residues. This chain's CDR3 is CASSSRNELTGELFF. CDR3 nucleotide sequence: TGTGCCAGCAGTTCCAGAAATGAGCTCACCGGGGAGCTGTTTTTT.

The rearrangement joins TRBV20-1 to TRBJ2-7, with 8 bases fitting TRBD2. CDR1 DFQATT and CDR2 SNEGSKA come from the germline V gene (reference sequence). Losses at the gene ends were 0 bases for V and 5 bases for J; bases not matched to a gene: 9. This CDR3 has 15 amino acids. The CDR3, as DNA: TGCAGTGCTAGAGATCCGAGCGGGAGCCCCGACGAGCAGTACTTC. Its translation: CSARDPSGSPDEQYF.

This rearrangement joins TRBV20-1 to TRBJ2-3, with TRBD1 matching 7 bases. Germline V lookup: CDR1 DFQATT, CDR2 SNEGSKA (reference sequence). Trimming removed 5 bases from V and 2 bases from J; junction bases left unmatched: 16. This CDR3 contains 17 residues. CDR3 sequence: CSAGPFVGQGVTDTQYF. Here the CDR3 DNA reads TGCAGTGCTGGCCCTTTTGTGGGTCAGGGGGTCACAGATACGCAGTATTTT.

This clonotype was seen a few times. The chain links TRBV28 to TRBJ1-2; perhaps TRBD1 as D (6 bases). V shed 7 bases and J shed 4 bases, with 19 bases lying between them. CDR3 length: 15 residues. The germline gives CDR1 MDHEN, CDR2 SYDVKM. CDR3 residues: CASITRGTRGYGYTF. For the CDR3, the DNA is TGTGCCAGCATCACCCGAGGGACCAGGGGCTATGGCTACACCTTC.

The CDR3 region has the DNA TGCGCCAGCAGCTCATCGGGGACTAGCGGGGGGGTTAGCACAGATACGCAGTATTTT. Translation: CASSSSGTSGGVSTDTQYF. The V call is TRBV4-1, the J call TRBJ2-3; 16 bases match TRBD2. The length of the CDR3 is 19 residues. With V trimmed by 5 bases and J by 0 bases, 8 bases remained unmatched. Looked up from germline, CDR1 is MGHRA and CDR2 is YSYEKL.

This clonotype was picked up a small number of times. J is TRBJ1-5 and V is TRBV19, with D perhaps TRBD1 (5 bases). Germline V gene data show CDR1 as LNHDA and CDR2 as SQIVND (reference sequence). V was shortened by 8 bases and J by 2 bases, with 13 bases between the two germline ends. The CDR3 contains 14 residues. Written as DNA, the CDR3 is TGTGCCAGTGCGATCAGGGAAGGCAATCAGCCCCAGCATTTT. Translation: CASAIREGNQPQHF.

This clonotype was detected a few times. V and J are TRBV6-2 or TRBV6-3 and TRBJ2-7; D is perhaps TRBD1 (6 bases). Germline V gene data show CDR1 as MNHEY and CDR2 as SVGEGT. Trimming removed 0 bases at V and 4 bases at J, with 16 bases between. The CDR3 runs 16 residues. CDR3 DNA sequence: TGTGCCAGCAGTTACTCGAAGGACGACAGGCGATACGAGCAGTACTTC. Its translation is CASSYSKDDRRYEQYF.

This chain joins TRBV20-1 and TRBJ1-6; 7 nucleotides align to TRBD1. Per germline, CDR1 DFQATT and CDR2 SNEGSKA (reference sequence). CDR3 length equals 14 residues. J lost 7 bases, V lost 6 bases, and 9 bases had no gene match. CDR3 sequence (DNA): TGCAGTGCCCCGACCGGGACAGTGAATTCACCCCTCCACTTT. Amino acids: CSAPTGTVNSPLHF.

The chain is built from TRBV6-2 or TRBV6-3 and TRBJ1-5; 9 bases are a match to TRBD1. This CDR3 has 15 residues. Germline loops: CDR1 MNHEY, CDR2 SVGEGT. The V segment lost 7 bases and the J segment 2 bases; nucleotides outside the gene matches: 6. CDR3 in DNA: TGTGCCAGCACCCTGGACAGGGGTGGCAATCAGCCCCAGCATTTT. It yields the protein CASTLDRGGNQPQHF.

The chain carries TRBV4-3 and TRBJ2-2; possibly TRBD2 for D (6 bases). Trimming took 0 bases from V and 3 from J, leaving 8 bases between them. The germline CDR1 and CDR2 sequences are LGHNA and YSLEER. The CDR3 has 15 amino acids. In DNA form, the CDR3 reads TGCGCCAGCAGCCAAGAAGGAGGGTACACCGGGGAGCTGTTTTTT. Translating gives CASSQEGGYTGELFF.

This clonotype was observed a few times. The chain links TRBV7-9 to TRBJ2-7, with 8 bases matching TRBD2. Germline V CDR1 and CDR2: SEHNR, FQNEAQ (reference sequence). Losses at the gene ends were 2 bases for V and 0 bases for J; bases not matched to a gene: 3. The CDR3 has 15 amino acids. The CDR3 here is CASSLWREASYEQYF. The CDR3 coding sequence is TGTGCCAGCAGCTTATGGCGGGAGGCCTCCTACGAGCAGTACTTC. The whole variable domain, filled in from reference TRBV7-9 and TRBJ2-7, reads DTGVSQNPRHKITKRGQNVTFRCDPISEHNRLYWYRQTLGQGPEFLTYFQNEAQLEKSRLLSDRFSAERPKGSFSTLEIQRTEQGDSAMYLCASSLWREASYEQYFGPGTRLTVT.

This clonotype appeared many times. The chain joins TRBV19 to TRBJ1-5, with 7 bases lining up with TRBD1. V lost 9 bases to trimming and J lost 3 bases; unmatched junction nucleotides: 5. This CDR3 has 13 residues. CDR1 LNHDA and CDR2 SQIVND come from the germline V gene (reference sequence). Here the CDR3 DNA reads TGTGCCAGCAGGGACAGTCTCAATCAGCCCCAGCATTTT. Residues: CASRDSLNQPQHF.

The CDR3 bases are TGTGCCAGCAGTTTGTTTAGGATCGAGCAGTACTTC. Protein sequence: CASSLFRIEQYF. V and J are TRBV12-3 or TRBV12-4 and TRBJ2-7; D not resolved. V was trimmed by 3 bases and J by 6 bases, leaving 9 bases between them. The CDR3 runs 12 residues.

The gene calls are TRBV29-1 and TRBJ2-7; 7 bases are shared with TRBD2. Germline V gene lookup returns CDR1 SQVTM and CDR2 ANQGSEA. After removal of 6 bases from V and 2 bases from J, the junction contained 7 bases not matched to a gene. The CDR3 is 13 residues long. The CDR3 DNA sequence: TGCAGCGTCGCCGAAGCGGGACCCTACGAGCAGTACTTC. This encodes CSVAEAGPYEQYF.

The chain is built from TRBV20-1 and TRBJ2-1, with a weak D call TRBD2 (6 bases). Trimming pared 7 bases from V and 3 bases from J, leaving 13 bases between. The CDR3 totals 13 residues. Germline V CDR1 and CDR2: DFQATT, SNEGSKA (reference sequence). Here the CDR3 DNA reads TGCAGTGGGGGCGGGAAACACTACAATGAGCAGTTCTTC. Translating it yields CSGGGKHYNEQFF.